These T cell receptor beta chains were read from a single sample in a study of control samples from healthy donors and cancer patients. TCRdb's copy holds only in-frame clones and misses some; the assay was immunoSEQ multiplex PCR. The repertoire has under 450,000 clones, around 90% of them found once; the top ten carry around 6.5%. Sequenced material: PBMCs. Receptor source: a man aged 40-49 years with head and neck cancer. Both conserved end residues are part of each CDR3. Fields, in order: J gene, V gene, CDR3 protein.

TRBJ2-5 TRBV6-5 CASSYSGFTSQYF
TRBJ2-7 TRBV5-4 CASSLTGDYEQYF
TRBJ2-7 TRBV4-3 CASSQERFDRGRTYEQYF
TRBJ2-5 TRBV24-1 CATSDDHRGEETQYF
TRBJ1-3 TRBV18 CASSPMGQSSGNTIYF
TRBJ2-7 TRBV28 CAGGGGPYYEQYF
TRBJ1-5 TRBV19 CASSLQYNQPQHF
TRBJ2-7 TRBV27 CASSSFWGTSGDITYEQYF
TRBJ2-5 TRBV30 CAWTSGGAATQYF
TRBJ1-1 TRBV6-6 CASSGGQSPSEAFF
TRBJ2-7 TRBV2 CASSARETKQYF
TRBJ1-1 TRBV11-2 CASSFGDTEAFF
TRBJ1-1 TRBV11-2 CASSLDGTEAFF
TRBJ2-3 TRBV24-1 CATSVPRTDYTDTQYF
TRBJ1-4 TRBV3-1/TRBV3-2 CASSPWDRGVEKLFF
TRBJ2-1 TRBV6-6 CASSLLLADNEQFF
TRBJ2-7 TRBV6-2/TRBV6-3 CASSLTDSAYEQYF
TRBJ2-1 TRBV27 CASSLTGDIVNEQFF
TRBJ2-7 TRBV5-1 CASSLGQMGYEQYF
TRBJ2-3 TRBV2 CARGGQGENTQYF
TRBJ1-5 TRBV5-1 CASSLGTGDQPQHF
TRBJ1-1 TRBV19 CASSIRGEAFF
TRBJ2-2 TRBV5-1 CASSLGETGNTGELFF
TRBJ1-6 TRBV5-4 CASSLEGGSPLHF
TRBJ2-1 TRBV5-1 CASSLNRGNEQFF
TRBJ1-5 TRBV3-1/TRBV3-2 CASSQDGTGGQPQHF
TRBJ1-3 TRBV4-2 CASSRDRGGGNTIYF
TRBJ2-7 TRBV5-1 CASSTPGRPGSSYEQYF
TRBJ2-1 TRBV6-1 CASSDHQRANNEQFF
TRBJ1-5 TRBV29-1 CSVRKGNQPQHF
TRBJ2-7 TRBV9 CASSVAGTASYEQYF
TRBJ2-1 TRBV5-1 CASSLAVAGGLYNEQFF
TRBJ2-1 TRBV2 CASSDRGNEQFF
TRBJ2-7 TRBV5-1 CASSWTSTYEQYF
TRBJ2-5 TRBV4-1 CASSQVRRGGEETQYF
TRBJ1-5 TRBV6-1 CASSEGFGDNQPQHF
TRBJ2-1 TRBV9 CASSVVTGDNEQFF